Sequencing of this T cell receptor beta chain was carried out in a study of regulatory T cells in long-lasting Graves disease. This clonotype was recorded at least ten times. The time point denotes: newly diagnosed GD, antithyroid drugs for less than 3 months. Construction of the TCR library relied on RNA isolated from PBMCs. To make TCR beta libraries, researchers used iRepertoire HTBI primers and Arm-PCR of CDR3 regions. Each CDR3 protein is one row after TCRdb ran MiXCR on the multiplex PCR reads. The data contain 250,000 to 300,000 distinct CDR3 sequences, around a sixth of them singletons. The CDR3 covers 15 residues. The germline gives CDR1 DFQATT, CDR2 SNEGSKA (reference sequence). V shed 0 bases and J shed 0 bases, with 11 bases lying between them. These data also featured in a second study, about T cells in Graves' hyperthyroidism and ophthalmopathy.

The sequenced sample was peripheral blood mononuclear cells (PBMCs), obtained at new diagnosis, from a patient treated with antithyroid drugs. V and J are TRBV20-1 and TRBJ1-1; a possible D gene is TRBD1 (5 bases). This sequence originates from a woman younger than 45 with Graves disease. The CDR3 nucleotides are TGCAGTGCTAGAGATGCGGGACTGATGAACACTGAAGCTTTCTTT. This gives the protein CSARDAGLMNTEAFF.